This T cell receptor (beta chain) was obtained from a study of T-cell memory formation after mild COVID-19. This CDR3 comprises 13 residues. The germline V gene has CDR1 MNHNS and CDR2 SASEGT. V was pared by 2 bases and J by 7 bases, with 5 bases of the junction left unmatched. Libraries for TCRalpha and TCRbeta carried sample barcodes and unique molecular identifiers via 5'RACE. TCRdb called the 5' RACE reads again in MiXCR, with one record for every CDR3 protein. Among over 350,000 distinct CDR3 sequences listed, about 16% were seen once. The V gene is TRBV6-1, the J gene TRBJ2-7; TRBD1 matches 7 bases. Sequenced material: PBMCs or a T cell subset sorted from them (not recorded which). The TCR sequence derives from a man aged 18 to 29 who had mild COVID-19 (a few samples of this study predate the infection). Cell type and time point are not known. The CDR3 loop is CASSERQGREQYV. The DNA of the CDR3 is TGTGCCAGCAGTGAAAGACAGGGTAGGGAGCAGTACGTC.